A selection of T cell receptor beta chains follows, all from one sample in a study of blood T cell repertoires in COVID-19. Generated by immunoSEQ multiplex PCR, the TCRdb table keeps only in-frame clones and is missing some. The repertoire consists of fewer than 500,000 clones, with about nine tenths occurring once and the leading ten covering roughly 1.4%. Sequencing was done on a sample of peripheral blood. These receptors came from a woman aged 25 to 39 with active or convalescent COVID-19. The CDR3 runs from the conserved cysteine through the conserved F or W. A D gene is named only where the DNA matches it firmly. For some rows the clone size is stated as once, few or many, or as a class when expanded; others skip it.

v_gene	d_gene	abundance	j_gene	CDR3nt	CDR3aa
TRBV30	-	-	TRBJ2-7	TGTGCCTGGAGTGTAGGGGCGAACTACGAGCAGTACTTC	CAWSVGANYEQYF
TRBV6-1	-	-	TRBJ1-1	TGTGCCAGCAGTGAAGTACTGTTCACTGAAGCTTTCTTT	CASSEVLFTEAFF
TRBV5-1	-	-	TRBJ1-4	TGCGCCAGCAGCTTGGAGCCGGGACATAGTAATGAAAAACTGTTTTTT	CASSLEPGHSNEKLFF
TRBV27	-	-	TRBJ1-2	TGTGCCAGCAGTTTTCAGGGGTCCAACTATGGCTACACCTTC	CASSFQGSNYGYTF
TRBV6-5	-	-	TRBJ1-3	TGTGCCAGCCACGCCCGGGGAAGAAACACCATATATTTT	CASHARGRNTIYF
TRBV24-1	-	-	TRBJ1-1	TGTGCCACCAGTGATTTGCCGAGGGTGAACACTGAAGCTTTCTTT	CATSDLPRVNTEAFF
TRBV7-9	-	-	TRBJ1-1	TGTGCCAGCAGCTTAGCGCGGGGGGACGGTGAAGCTTTCTTT	CASSLARGDGEAFF
TRBV5-1	-	-	TRBJ2-3	TGCGCCAGCAGCTTGGATACTAGCATCACAGATACGCAGTATTTT	CASSLDTSITDTQYF
TRBV12-3/TRBV12-4	-	-	TRBJ2-2	TGTGCCAGCAGGGCGGCCAACACCGGGGAGCTGTTTTTT	CASRAANTGELFF
TRBV4-1	-	-	TRBJ1-2	TGCGCCAGCAGCCAAGCCGGGACAAGTGACGGCTACACCTTC	CASSQAGTSDGYTF
TRBV3-1/TRBV3-2	TRBD1	-	TRBJ1-3	TGTGCCAGCAGCCAAGGGACAGGGGGCTCAGGAAACACCATATATTTT	CASSQGTGGSGNTIYF
TRBV5-1	-	-	TRBJ1-1	TGCGCCAGCAACGGGGGGACTGAAGCTTTCTTT	CASNGGTEAFF
TRBV3-1/TRBV3-2	TRBD1	-	TRBJ2-7	TGTGCCAGCAGCAAGGGACAGGGGGCGCCCTACGAGCAGTACTTC	CASSKGQGAPYEQYF
TRBV19	TRBD1	-	TRBJ1-2	TGTGCCAGTAGTATCGCCCCGGGACAGGGGGCCTTTAACTATGGCTACACCTTC	CASSIAPGQGAFNYGYTF
TRBV7-2	TRBD1	-	TRBJ1-4	TGTGCCAGCAGCTTGACAGGGGGGGATGAAAAACTGTTTTTT	CASSLTGGDEKLFF
TRBV5-1	-	-	TRBJ1-2	TGCGCCAGCAGCTCCTCCTCTCTTCGACAGGAACTAACCTTC	CASSSSSLRQELTF
TRBV27	TRBD1	-	TRBJ1-5	TGTGCCAGCAGTCCCGACAGGGGTTTCCTAAATCAGCCCCAGCATTTT	CASSPDRGFLNQPQHF
TRBV4-1	TRBD2	-	TRBJ2-7	TGCGCCAGCAGCCATCTAGCGGGAGTTGCCTACGAGCAGTACTTC	CASSHLAGVAYEQYF
TRBV10-3	TRBD1	once	TRBJ1-2	TGTGCCATCAGTGGACAGGGGGCGGATGGCTACACCTTC	CAISGQGADGYTF
TRBV5-1	TRBD1	-	TRBJ1-5	TGCGCCAGCAGCTGGACAGGGGCTGATCAACCCCAGCATTTT	CASSWTGADQPQHF
TRBV7-2	TRBD2	-	TRBJ2-1	TGTGCCAGCAGCACCCGGACTAGCGGGGGGGATGAGCAGTTCTTC	CASSTRTSGGDEQFF
TRBV6-5	-	-	TRBJ1-1	TGTGCCAGCAGTTACGGACTCGTGGTTGGCACTGAAGCTTTCTTT	CASSYGLVVGTEAFF
TRBV29-1	TRBD1	-	TRBJ2-7	TGCAGCGTGATCGACAGGGGGACTTACGAGCAGTACTTC	CSVIDRGTYEQYF
TRBV11-2	-	-	TRBJ1-2	TGTGCCAGCAGCATCGCATTAGCTAACTATGGCTACACCTTC	CASSIALANYGYTF
TRBV6-6	-	-	TRBJ1-6	TGTGCCAGCAGTTACTTAACAGGGCGGGATTCACCCCTCCACTTT	CASSYLTGRDSPLHF
TRBV12-3/TRBV12-4	-	-	TRBJ1-1	TGTGCCAGCAGCAAGGACAGTTACACTGAAGCTTTCTTT	CASSKDSYTEAFF
TRBV19	TRBD2	-	TRBJ2-1	TGTGCCAGTAGTATCCCGCCAAGCGGGGCTCACAATGAGCAGTTCTTC	CASSIPPSGAHNEQFF
TRBV7-8	-	once	TRBJ2-1	TGTGCCAGCAGCCGCCAGGGGAGAGACAATGAGCAGTTCTTC	CASSRQGRDNEQFF
TRBV25-1	TRBD1	few	TRBJ1-2	TGTGCCAGCAGCTACACCGGGACAGGGGATTTCCACTTC	CASSYTGTGDFHF
TRBV6-6	TRBD1	-	TRBJ1-4	TGTGCCAGCAGAGAGACAGGGAGAAATGAAAAACTGTTTTTT	CASRETGRNEKLFF
TRBV13	TRBD2	-	TRBJ2-2	TGTGCCAGCAGCCCCCGGACTAGCGGCTTTTTTTCCGGGGAGCTGTTTTTT	CASSPRTSGFFSGELFF
TRBV6-1	-	-	TRBJ1-4	TGTGCCAGCAGTGAAGTTCCAGGGATGAATGAAAAACTGTTTTTT	CASSEVPGMNEKLFF
TRBV30	TRBD1	-	TRBJ1-2	TGTGCCTGGACCAAAGGTCCAGGGGGTGGCTACACCTTC	CAWTKGPGGGYTF
TRBV14	TRBD1	-	TRBJ1-1	TGTGCCAGCAGCCAAGACGCCGGGACAGCCTCACACGGAGTGAACACTGAAGCTTTCTTT	CASSQDAGTASHGVNTEAFF
TRBV19	TRBD1	-	TRBJ1-5	TGTGCCAGTAGTTACAGGGGGGTTAGCAATCAGCCCCAGCATTTT	CASSYRGVSNQPQHF
TRBV5-1	-	once	TRBJ1-1	TGCGCCAGCAGCTTGGTCGCGGGGGTGAACACTGAAGCTTTCTTT	CASSLVAGVNTEAFF
TRBV5-1	-	-	TRBJ2-7	TGCGCCAGCAGCCCGGAGGGGTGGGGCGAGCAGTACTTC	CASSPEGWGEQYF
TRBV29-1	-	-	TRBJ1-2	TGCAGCGTTTCAGATAACTATGGCTACACCTTC	CSVSDNYGYTF
TRBV25-1	-	-	TRBJ1-4	TGTGCCAGTTCGGACGGGGACTCGAATGAAAAACTGTTTTTT	CASSDGDSNEKLFF
TRBV24-1	TRBD1	-	TRBJ2-2	TGTGCCACCAGTGCCGGACAGGGGAGGGGATACACCGGGGAGCTGTTTTTT	CATSAGQGRGYTGELFF
TRBV4-2	-	-	TRBJ1-1	TGTGCCAGCAGCCAAGGCACAGAAATTGAAGCTTTCTTT	CASSQGTEIEAFF
TRBV5-6	-	-	TRBJ2-3	TGTGCCAGCAGCTTGGCCATGGATACGCAGTATTTT	CASSLAMDTQYF
TRBV7-9	-	-	TRBJ2-7	TGTGCCAGCAGCACGGGACACCCTGAGGACGAGCAGTACTTC	CASSTGHPEDEQYF
TRBV10-3	-	once	TRBJ2-7	TGTGCCATCAGTGAGGGTACAGGACACGAGCAGTACTTC	CAISEGTGHEQYF
TRBV5-1	-	once	TRBJ2-5	TGCGCCAGCAGCTTGCTCGGCCTAGCCAACCAAGAGACCCAGTACTTC	CASSLLGLANQETQYF
TRBV25-1	-	-	TRBJ1-6	TGTGCCAGCAGTGGGGGCAATTCACCCCTCCACTTT	CASSGGNSPLHF